A single sample gave rise to the 26 T cell receptor beta chains below, sequenced in a study of early T cells in non-severe SARS-CoV-2 infection. TCRdb itself ran the 5' RACE reads through MiXCR, one entry per CDR3 protein. Seen here are about 46,000 distinct CDR3 sequences, about 5.2% observed once, and the top ten hold under 5.5%. The starting material was whole blood, obtained at baseline. The receptors shown here come from an adult who was a healthcare worker with PCR-confirmed SARS-CoV-2 infection or an uninfected control (not recorded which).

This clonotype was seen more than once but under ten times. J is TRBJ2-3 and V is TRBV29-1; D may be TRBD1 (6 bases). V shed 7 bases and J shed 6 bases, with 20 bases lying between them. Per the germline V gene, CDR1 is SQVTM and CDR2 is ANQGSEA. The CDR3 sequence is 14 residues long. CDR3 loop: CSAPGQGRVDTQYF. The CDR3, as DNA: TGCAGCGCGCCGGGGCAGGGGAGAGTTGATACGCAGTATTTT.

This clonotype was observed a few times. The rearrangement uses TRBV19 and TRBJ1-5, with 8 positions matching TRBD1. Germline loops: CDR1 LNHDA, CDR2 SQIVND (reference sequence). CDR3 size: 15 residues. J was trimmed by 5 bases and V by 3 bases; bases with no gene match: 6. The CDR3 DNA reads TGTGCCAGTAGTATGGACAGGGCGAGCTATCAGCCCCAGCATTTT. Translated: CASSMDRASYQPQHF.

This clonotype was found many times. This sequence joins TRBV29-1 and TRBJ2-7; 9 nucleotides line up with TRBD1. The germline CDR1 and CDR2 sequences are SQVTM and ANQGSEA. J lost 7 bases, V lost 7 bases, and 14 bases had no gene match. The CDR3 has 14 residues. This CDR3 reads CSARKGQGLLEQYF. The CDR3, as DNA: TGCAGCGCAAGAAAGGGACAGGGCCTTTTAGAGCAGTACTTC.

This clonotype was detected ten times or more. The V and J genes are TRBV6-5 and TRBJ1-6, with TRBD1 identical over 9 bases. With V trimmed by 5 bases and J by 7 bases, 6 bases remained unmatched. Germline assignment: CDR1 MNHEY and CDR2 SVGAGI. The CDR3 is 15 amino acids. CDR3 nucleotides: TGTGCCAGCAGTCTCACCGGGACAGGGAATTCACCCCTCCACTTT. Its translation is CASSLTGTGNSPLHF.

This clonotype was detected many times. The genes are TRBV5-1 and TRBJ2-7, with D perhaps matching TRBD2 (5 bases). The germline gives CDR1 SGHRS, CDR2 YFSETQ. Trimming stripped 0 bases from V and 2 bases from J, with 12 bases between. This CDR3 comprises 15 residues. In DNA form, the CDR3 reads TGCGCCAGCAGCTTGGTTTCGGACGGGACCTACGAGCAGTACTTC. As protein: CASSLVSDGTYEQYF. Together with reference TRBV5-1 and TRBJ2-7, the CDR3 gives the full variable domain: KAGVTQTPRYLIKTRGQQVTLSCSPISGHRSVSWYQQTPGQGLQFLFEYFSETQRNKGNFPGRFSGRQFSNSRSEMNVSTLELGDSALYLCASSLVSDGTYEQYFGPGTRLTVT.

This clonotype was observed a few times. The chain combines TRBV18 with TRBJ2-1; D unresolved. The CDR3 has 13 residues. Germline-derived CDR1 and CDR2 are KGHSH and LQKENI. The V end lost 2 bases, the J end lost 5 bases, and 7 bases lay between the germline ends. The CDR3 reads CASSPGVNNEQFF. The CDR3 DNA follows: TGTGCCAGCTCACCAGGGGTAAACAATGAGCAGTTCTTC.

A note on this clonotype: This may be a read error: a much more frequent sequence differs by one nucleotide. The rearrangement uses TRBV27 and TRBJ2-7; the D gene is possibly TRBD2 (6 bases). This CDR3 has 15 amino acids. CDR1 and CDR2 from the germline V gene are MNHEY and SMNVEV (reference sequence). CDR3: CASSLYGSPSYKQYF. In nucleotides, the CDR3 is TGTGCCAGCAGTTTGTACGGGAGCCCCTCCTACAAGCAGTACTTC.

This clonotype was counted many times. V is TRBV7-3 and J is TRBJ1-1; D is ambiguous. Germline CDR1 is SGHTA and CDR2 is FQGTGA. The V and J ends lost 6 bases and 7 bases respectively, with 12 bases between them. The CDR3 is 12 amino acids. The CDR3 protein is CASSVATVEAFF. The CDR3 nucleotides are TGTGCCAGCAGTGTAGCGACCGTTGAAGCTTTCTTT.

The genes are TRBV28 and TRBJ1-2; perhaps TRBD1 as D (5 bases). Germline loops: CDR1 MDHEN, CDR2 SYDVKM. Trimming removed 4 bases at V and 0 bases at J, with 12 bases between. The CDR3 extends over 15 amino acids. The chain's CDR3 is CASSWGRVPNYGYTF. CDR3 sequence (DNA): TGTGCCAGCAGTTGGGGCAGGGTTCCTAACTATGGCTACACCTTC.

This clonotype showed up many times. The chain combines TRBV7-9 with TRBJ2-3, with D perhaps matching TRBD2 (6 bases). Deletions cut 5 bases from V and 2 bases from J, with 14 bases between. This CDR3 is built from 15 residues. The germline V gene has CDR1 SEHNR and CDR2 FQNEAQ (reference sequence). The CDR3 loop is CASSLTPGVTDTQYF. The CDR3 coding sequence is TGTGCCAGCAGCCTTACGCCGGGAGTCACAGATACGCAGTATTTT.

This clonotype was detected only a few times. The chain combines TRBV6-1 with TRBJ2-5; 8 bases line up with TRBD2. The CDR3 extends over 15 amino acids. V was clipped by 6 bases and J by 3 bases; unmatched bases: 9. From germline, CDR1 is MNHNS and CDR2 SASEGT. CDR3 amino acids: CASRPGGKEKETQYF. As DNA, the CDR3 is TGTGCCAGCAGGCCGGGGGGGAAGGAAAAAGAGACCCAGTACTTC.

This clonotype was observed at least ten times. This chain uses TRBV5-1 with TRBJ1-4, with D perhaps matching TRBD1 (5 bases). The CDR3 length is 15 residues. CDR1 and CDR2 from the germline V gene are SGHRS and YFSETQ. Trimming removed 0 bases at V and 8 bases at J, with 14 bases between. This CDR3 reads CASSLGQGFGEKLFF. CDR3 nucleotides: TGCGCCAGCAGCTTGGGCCAGGGATTTGGGGAAAAACTGTTTTTT.

In this sample, this clonotype turned up many times. The chain uses TRBV25-1 and TRBJ2-1, with 7 bases matching TRBD2. The CDR3 covers 18 residues. The V segment lost 2 bases and the J segment 3 bases; nucleotides outside the gene matches: 13. Germline-derived CDR1 and CDR2 are MGHDK and SYGVNS. The CDR3 nucleotides are TGTGCCAGCAGTGAAGGGGGTCGGGCGGGAGCGATCTACAATGAGCAGTTCTTC. Its translation: CASSEGGRAGAIYNEQFF.

This clonotype came up many times. The chain combines TRBV18 with TRBJ2-7; 8 positions match TRBD2. Germline values: CDR1 KGHSH, CDR2 LQKENI. The CDR3 runs to 15 residues. V lost 0 bases and J lost 7; bases outside the gene matches: 8. The CDR3, as DNA: TGTGCCAGCTCACCACCGCTAGCGGGTCAGAGGGAGCAGTACTTC. Translating gives CASSPPLAGQREQYF.

At least ten counts were recorded for this clonotype. The chain couples TRBV11-2 to TRBJ2-7; 9 bases agree with TRBD1. CDR1 is SGHAT, CDR2 FQNNGV, per germline. The CDR3 contains 13 residues. J gave up 5 bases and V 5 bases, and 4 bases lay outside the gene matches. CDR3 loop: CASSPGTGNEQYF. CDR3 bases: TGTGCCAGCAGCCCCGGGACAGGGAACGAGCAGTACTTC.

The table lists this clonotype with many counts. The rearrangement links TRBV2 to TRBJ1-5, with 8 bases identical to TRBD1. CDR1 is SNHLY, CDR2 FYNNEI, per germline. The CDR3 consists of 14 residues. After removal of 3 bases from V and 9 bases from J, the junction contained 7 bases not matched to a gene. CDR3 DNA: TGTGCCAGCAGTGAGGACAGGGTGTTTACGCCCCAGCATTTT. Translation gives CASSEDRVFTPQHF. Full variable domain (missing parts from reference TRBV2 and TRBJ1-5): EPEVTQTPSHQVTQMGQEVILRCVPISNHLYFYWYRQILGQKVEFLVSFYNNEISEKSEIFDDQFSVERPDGSNFTLKIRSTKLEDSAMYFCASSEDRVFTPQHFGDGTRLSIL.

This clonotype was observed many times. The genes are TRBV12-3 or TRBV12-4 and TRBJ2-3; 7 bases line up with TRBD2. V gave up 3 bases and J gave up 0 bases; unmatched junction bases: 3. This CDR3 region has 15 residues. This CDR3 reads CASSLVAGSTDTQYF. Here the CDR3 DNA reads TGTGCCAGCAGTTTGGTAGCGGGTAGCACAGATACGCAGTATTTT.

The V call is TRBV11-1, the J call TRBJ1-2, with 8 bases aligning to TRBD1. Trimming at V came to 5 bases and at J to 3 bases, leaving 2 bases not matched to a gene. This CDR3 spans 13 amino acids. Germline lookup yields CDR1 SGHAT and CDR2 FQDESV (reference sequence). The CDR3 loop is CASSPQGDYGYTF. The CDR3 DNA is TGTGCCAGCAGCCCACAGGGGGACTATGGCTACACCTTC. The variable domain in full, with the rest retrieved from reference TRBV11-1 and TRBJ1-2, is EAEVAQSPRYKITEKSQAVAFWCDPISGHATLYWYRQILGQGPELLVQFQDESVVDDSQLPKDRFSAERLKGVDSTLKIQPAELGDSAMYLCASSPQGDYGYTFGSGTRLTVV.

The table lists this clonotype with a few counts. V gene TRBV19 combines with J gene TRBJ2-5; 7 bases map to TRBD2. The V gene end was trimmed by 5 bases and the J gene end by 1 base; junction bases not matched to a gene: 4. CDR3 length: 14 residues. The germline V gene has CDR1 LNHDA and CDR2 SQIVND (reference sequence). The CDR3 sequence: CASSPREAQETQYF. The DNA of the CDR3 is TGTGCCAGTAGTCCCCGGGAGGCCCAAGAGACCCAGTACTTC.

The chain's CDR3 is CASSIGPGDEQFF. Written as DNA, the CDR3 is TGTGCCAGCAGCATCGGACCGGGCGATGAGCAGTTCTTC. V usage is TRBV28 and J usage is TRBJ2-1, with D unclear. The V gene lost 6 bases and the J gene lost 8 bases, with 14 bases spanning the gap. CDR1 and CDR2 (germline): MDHEN, SYDVKM. The CDR3 extends over 13 amino acids.

Many counts were recorded for this clonotype. CDR3 bases: TGTGCCAGCTCACCACAGCGGGACTCAGGTGGGGAGCAGTACTTC. This gives the protein CASSPQRDSGGEQYF. This rearrangement joins TRBV18 to TRBJ2-7, with 7 bases fitting TRBD2. The CDR3 spans 15 residues. Losses at the gene ends were 1 base for V and 7 bases for J; bases not matched to a gene: 10. The germline gives CDR1 KGHSH, CDR2 LQKENI.

This clonotype was observed a handful of times. The chain has TRBV6-5 and TRBJ1-2; weak D call: TRBD1 (6 bases). CDR3 length: 13 residues. Germline V lookup: CDR1 MNHEY, CDR2 SVGAGI. Deletions cut 5 bases from V and 5 bases from J, with 12 bases between. CDR3 DNA: TGTGCCAGCAGTCCCGGACAGACGTATGGCTACACCTTC. Protein sequence: CASSPGQTYGYTF.

This clonotype was observed at least ten times. The chain links TRBV18 to TRBJ2-7; D unclear. Germline-derived CDR1 and CDR2 are KGHSH and LQKENI. The CDR3 extends over 12 amino acids. The V end lost 0 bases, the J end lost 8 bases, and 8 bases lay between the germline ends. In DNA form, the CDR3 reads TGTGCCAGCTCACCACCGCTCGGTCAGCAGTACTTC. Its translation: CASSPPLGQQYF.

This clonotype came up many times. V and J are TRBV7-9 and TRBJ2-2; TRBD1 agrees at 9 bases. There are 13 residues in the CDR3. Trimming cost V 11 bases and J 6 bases; bases outside gene matches: 7. CDR1 SEHNR and CDR2 FQNEAQ come from the germline V gene (reference sequence). CDR3 sequence reads: CASRTGDAGELFF. Written as DNA, the CDR3 is TGTGCCTCTCGGACAGGGGATGCCGGGGAGCTGTTTTTT.

This clonotype was counted ten times or more. The V gene is TRBV30, the J gene TRBJ1-6; 7 nucleotides agree with TRBD1. CDR1 GTSNPN and CDR2 SVGIG come from the germline V gene (reference sequence). This CDR3 region has 14 residues. Trimming cost V 3 bases and J 7 bases; bases outside gene matches: 6. The CDR3 nucleotides are TGTGCCTGGAGGGGGCGGGACAGCAATTCACCCCTCCACTTT. Translation: CAWRGRDSNSPLHF.

This clonotype was counted only a few times. The J gene is TRBJ2-1, the V gene TRBV15; 8 nucleotides line up with TRBD2. The CDR3 runs 16 residues. Germline V gene data show CDR1 as LNHNV and CDR2 as YYDKDF (reference sequence). Trimming cost V 8 bases and J 7 bases; bases outside gene matches: 16. The CDR3 here is CATRSPSSGSANEQFF. In nucleotides, the CDR3 is TGTGCCACCCGCTCCCCATCCAGCGGGAGCGCGAATGAGCAGTTCTTC.